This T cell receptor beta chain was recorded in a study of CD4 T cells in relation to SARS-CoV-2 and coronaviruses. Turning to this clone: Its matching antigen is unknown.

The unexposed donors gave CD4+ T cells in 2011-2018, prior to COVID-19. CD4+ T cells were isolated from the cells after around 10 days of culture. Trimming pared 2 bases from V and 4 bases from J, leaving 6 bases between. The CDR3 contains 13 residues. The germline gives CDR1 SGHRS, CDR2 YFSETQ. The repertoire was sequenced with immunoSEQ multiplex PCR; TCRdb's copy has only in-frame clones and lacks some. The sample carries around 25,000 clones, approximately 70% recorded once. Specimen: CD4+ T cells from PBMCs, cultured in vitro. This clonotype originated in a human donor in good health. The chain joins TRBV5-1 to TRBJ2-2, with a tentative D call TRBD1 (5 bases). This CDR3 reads CASSFDSTGELFF. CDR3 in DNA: TGCGCCAGCAGCTTTGACAGCACCGGGGAGCTGTTTTTT.